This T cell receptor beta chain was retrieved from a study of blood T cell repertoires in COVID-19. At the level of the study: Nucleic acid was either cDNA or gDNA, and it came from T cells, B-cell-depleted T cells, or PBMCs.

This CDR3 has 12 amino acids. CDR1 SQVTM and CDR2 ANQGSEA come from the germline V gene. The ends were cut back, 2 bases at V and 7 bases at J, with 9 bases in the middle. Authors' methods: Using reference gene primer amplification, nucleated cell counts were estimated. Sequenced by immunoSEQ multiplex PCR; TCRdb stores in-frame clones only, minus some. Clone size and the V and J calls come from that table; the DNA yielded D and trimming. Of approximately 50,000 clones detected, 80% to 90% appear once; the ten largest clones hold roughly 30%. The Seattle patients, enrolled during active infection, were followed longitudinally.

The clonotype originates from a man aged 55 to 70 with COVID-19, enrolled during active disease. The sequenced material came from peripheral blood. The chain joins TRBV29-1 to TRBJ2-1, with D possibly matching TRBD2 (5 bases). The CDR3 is CSVEPSRNEQFF. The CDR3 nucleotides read TGCAGCGTTGAACCTAGCCGGAATGAGCAGTTCTTC.